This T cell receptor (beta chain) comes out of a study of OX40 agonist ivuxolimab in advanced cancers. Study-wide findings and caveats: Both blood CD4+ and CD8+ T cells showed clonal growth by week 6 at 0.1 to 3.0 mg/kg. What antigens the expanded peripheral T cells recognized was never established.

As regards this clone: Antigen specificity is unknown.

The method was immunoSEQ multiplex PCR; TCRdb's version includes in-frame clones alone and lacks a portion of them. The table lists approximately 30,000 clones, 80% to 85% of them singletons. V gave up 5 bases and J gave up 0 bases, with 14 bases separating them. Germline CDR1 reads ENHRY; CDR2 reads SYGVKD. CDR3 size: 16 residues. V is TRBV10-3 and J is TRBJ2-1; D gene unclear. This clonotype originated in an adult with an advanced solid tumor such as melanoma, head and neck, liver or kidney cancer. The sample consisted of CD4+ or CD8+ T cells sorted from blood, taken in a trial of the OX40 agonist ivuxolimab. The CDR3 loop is CAISYGRRDSYNEQFF. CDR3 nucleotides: TGTGCCATCAGTTACGGACGGAGAGACTCCTACAATGAGCAGTTCTTC.